A selection of T cell receptor beta chains follows, all from one sample in a study of blood T cell repertoires in COVID-19. Using immunoSEQ multiplex PCR, the repertoire was profiled, and TCRdb retains in-frame clones only, with some absent. Of 450,000 or so clones in the sample, 80% to 90% were seen once. Specimen: peripheral blood. Receptors were obtained from a man between 18 and 35 years old with COVID-19, enrolled during active disease. CDR3s include the opening cysteine and the closing phenylalanine or tryptophan. The order of the fields is J gene, clone size, V gene, D gene, CDR3 DNA, CDR3 protein. A D gene is named only where the DNA matches it firmly. Clone size is not always given. Where it is, it says once, few, many or a class for expanded clones.

j_gene: TRBJ2-1
abundance: NA
v_gene: TRBV2
d_gene: TRBD1
CDR3nt: TGTGCCAGCCCGGGACAGGGGGCTTACAATGAGCAGTTCTTC
CDR3aa: CASPGQGAYNEQFF

j_gene: TRBJ2-3
abundance: NA
v_gene: TRBV7-9
d_gene: NA
CDR3nt: TGTGCCAGCAGCCGTGAGTTTGGGGGGAGTCTTCCAGATACGCAGTATTTT
CDR3aa: CASSREFGGSLPDTQYF

j_gene: TRBJ2-1
abundance: NA
v_gene: TRBV29-1
d_gene: TRBD2
CDR3nt: TGCAGCGTTGAGGTAGCGGGAGGTGTTGGACAGTTCTTC
CDR3aa: CSVEVAGGVGQFF

j_gene: TRBJ1-6
abundance: NA
v_gene: TRBV7-9
d_gene: NA
CDR3nt: TGTGCCAGCAGTCCTACAGGGAATTATAATTCACCCCTCCACTTT
CDR3aa: CASSPTGNYNSPLHF

j_gene: TRBJ2-7
abundance: NA
v_gene: TRBV27
d_gene: NA
CDR3nt: TGTGCCAGCAGTTTACACAGTCTCTACGAGCAGTACTTC
CDR3aa: CASSLHSLYEQYF

j_gene: TRBJ2-1
abundance: NA
v_gene: TRBV12-3/TRBV12-4
d_gene: NA
CDR3nt: TGTGCCAGCAGTTCCACTACCAATGAGCAGTTCTTC
CDR3aa: CASSSTTNEQFF

j_gene: TRBJ2-5
abundance: NA
v_gene: TRBV10-1
d_gene: TRBD1
CDR3nt: TGCGCCAGCAGTCGGGACAGGCAAGAGACCCAGTACTTC
CDR3aa: CASSRDRQETQYF

j_gene: TRBJ2-7
abundance: NA
v_gene: TRBV5-8
d_gene: NA
CDR3nt: TGTGCCAGCACCGAGTACGAGCAGTACTTC
CDR3aa: CASTEYEQYF

j_gene: TRBJ2-1
abundance: NA
v_gene: TRBV6-6
d_gene: TRBD2
CDR3nt: TGTGCCAGCACCCAGACTAGCCCTTTATACAATGAGCAGTTCTTC
CDR3aa: CASTQTSPLYNEQFF

j_gene: TRBJ1-1
abundance: NA
v_gene: TRBV4-1
d_gene: TRBD1
CDR3nt: TGCGCCAGCAGCCAGGGTATACAGGGGATGAACACTGAAGCTTTCTTT
CDR3aa: CASSQGIQGMNTEAFF

j_gene: TRBJ2-5
abundance: few
v_gene: TRBV29-1
d_gene: TRBD1
CDR3nt: TGCAGCGTTCGGACAGGGGGGGAGACCCAGTACTTC
CDR3aa: CSVRTGGETQYF

j_gene: TRBJ2-2
abundance: NA
v_gene: TRBV7-9
d_gene: NA
CDR3nt: TGTGCCAGCAGCTTACAGTCGTCGGAGCTGTTTTTT
CDR3aa: CASSLQSSELFF

j_gene: TRBJ2-5
abundance: NA
v_gene: TRBV7-8
d_gene: NA
CDR3nt: TGTGCCAGCAGCTTAGCAGTCAGGGCGGAGACCCAGTACTTC
CDR3aa: CASSLAVRAETQYF

j_gene: TRBJ2-7
abundance: NA
v_gene: TRBV25-1
d_gene: NA
CDR3nt: TGTGCCAGCAGTGAATTAGCGACAAACTACGAGCAGTACTTC
CDR3aa: CASSELATNYEQYF

j_gene: TRBJ2-7
abundance: NA
v_gene: TRBV5-6
d_gene: TRBD2
CDR3nt: TGTGCCAGCAGCTCAAAGCGTAGCGGGAGCTCCTACGAGCAGTACTTC
CDR3aa: CASSSKRSGSSYEQYF

j_gene: TRBJ2-7
abundance: NA
v_gene: TRBV6-5
d_gene: TRBD2
CDR3nt: TGTGCCAAACCGACTAGCGGGGGTGTTTACGAGCAGTACTTC
CDR3aa: CAKPTSGGVYEQYF

j_gene: TRBJ2-2
abundance: NA
v_gene: TRBV3-1/TRBV3-2
d_gene: TRBD2
CDR3nt: TGTGCCAGCAGCCTGGGACTAGCGGGACCGAACACCGGGGAGCTGTTTTTT
CDR3aa: CASSLGLAGPNTGELFF

j_gene: TRBJ2-7
abundance: NA
v_gene: TRBV3-1/TRBV3-2
d_gene: TRBD1
CDR3nt: TGTGCCAGCAGCCCGCGGACAGGGGGCTCCGAGCAGTACTTC
CDR3aa: CASSPRTGGSEQYF

j_gene: TRBJ2-7
abundance: NA
v_gene: TRBV6-5
d_gene: TRBD1
CDR3nt: TGTGCCAGCACTAGGACAGGACAGGGCGACGAGCAGTACTTC
CDR3aa: CASTRTGQGDEQYF

j_gene: TRBJ1-1
abundance: NA
v_gene: TRBV7-9
d_gene: NA
CDR3nt: TGTGCCAGCAGCCGCACAGGGTACGAGAACACTGAAGCTTTCTTT
CDR3aa: CASSRTGYENTEAFF

j_gene: TRBJ2-5
abundance: NA
v_gene: TRBV24-1
d_gene: TRBD2
CDR3nt: TGTGCCACCAGTGGGACGACTAGCGGGATTTTGGAGACCCAGTACTTC
CDR3aa: CATSGTTSGILETQYF

j_gene: TRBJ2-5
abundance: NA
v_gene: TRBV12-5
d_gene: TRBD2
CDR3nt: TGTGCTAGTGGTTTTAGCGGGGAAGAGACCCAGTACTTC
CDR3aa: CASGFSGEETQYF

j_gene: TRBJ2-7
abundance: NA
v_gene: TRBV7-9
d_gene: NA
CDR3nt: TGTGCCAGCAGCTCGATAGATGGGCGGCAGGGCACCTACGAGCAGTACTTC
CDR3aa: CASSSIDGRQGTYEQYF

j_gene: TRBJ2-2
abundance: NA
v_gene: TRBV7-9
d_gene: NA
CDR3nt: TGTGCCAGCAGCTTAGCGGGTAGCATCGGGGAGCTGTTTTTT
CDR3aa: CASSLAGSIGELFF

j_gene: TRBJ2-2
abundance: NA
v_gene: TRBV6-5
d_gene: NA
CDR3nt: TGTGCCAGCAGTTACTTAGGAGGGGGCGTCGGGGAGCTGTTTTTT
CDR3aa: CASSYLGGGVGELFF

j_gene: TRBJ2-7
abundance: NA
v_gene: TRBV19
d_gene: TRBD1
CDR3nt: TGTGCCAGTAGTAACCGACAGGGGGCCCACGAGCAGTACTTC
CDR3aa: CASSNRQGAHEQYF

j_gene: TRBJ1-5
abundance: NA
v_gene: TRBV27
d_gene: NA
CDR3nt: TGTGCCAGCAGCCTACGGTCCGGGCAGCCCCAGCATTTT
CDR3aa: CASSLRSGQPQHF

j_gene: TRBJ1-6
abundance: NA
v_gene: TRBV19
d_gene: TRBD1
CDR3nt: TGTGCCAGTAGTACGGGCGACAGGGCCCTTAATTCACCCCTCCACTTT
CDR3aa: CASSTGDRALNSPLHF

j_gene: TRBJ2-7
abundance: NA
v_gene: TRBV4-2
d_gene: NA
CDR3nt: TGTGCCAGCAGCCAAGAGGAGGCAGATTCCTACGAGCAGTACTTC
CDR3aa: CASSQEEADSYEQYF

j_gene: TRBJ2-3
abundance: once
v_gene: TRBV6-2/TRBV6-3
d_gene: TRBD2
CDR3nt: TGTGCCAGCAGTTACAGCGGGGGCGCCCGCACAGATACGCAGTATTTT
CDR3aa: CASSYSGGARTDTQYF

j_gene: TRBJ2-7
abundance: NA
v_gene: TRBV4-2
d_gene: TRBD1
CDR3nt: TGTGCCAGCAGCCAAGCGCAGGGGACAGGTGAGCAGTACTTC
CDR3aa: CASSQAQGTGEQYF

j_gene: TRBJ2-7
abundance: NA
v_gene: TRBV2
d_gene: NA
CDR3nt: TGTGCCAGCAGCGACCCCCGGGAGAACACCTACGAGCAGTACTTC
CDR3aa: CASSDPRENTYEQYF

j_gene: TRBJ2-3
abundance: NA
v_gene: TRBV2
d_gene: TRBD2
CDR3nt: TGTGCCAGCAGGACGGGGGGGAGCACAGATACGCAGTATTTT
CDR3aa: CASRTGGSTDTQYF

j_gene: TRBJ2-2
abundance: NA
v_gene: TRBV5-1
d_gene: TRBD2
CDR3nt: TGCGCCAGCAGCTCCGGGACTAGCTCTTCCGGGGAGCTGTTTTTT
CDR3aa: CASSSGTSSSGELFF

j_gene: TRBJ2-7
abundance: NA
v_gene: TRBV6-6
d_gene: NA
CDR3nt: TGTGCCAGCAGGCCCACCAGCGGTCCATCGCACGAGCAGTACTTC
CDR3aa: CASRPTSGPSHEQYF

j_gene: TRBJ2-7
abundance: NA
v_gene: TRBV29-1
d_gene: TRBD1
CDR3nt: TGCAGCGTTGCTGCCCCGGGACAGGTAATCTACGAGCAGTACTTC
CDR3aa: CSVAAPGQVIYEQYF

j_gene: TRBJ2-4
abundance: NA
v_gene: TRBV6-5
d_gene: TRBD2
CDR3nt: TGTGCCAGCAGTCCTAGCGGGAGTTCGGACATTCAGTACTTC
CDR3aa: CASSPSGSSDIQYF

j_gene: TRBJ2-1
abundance: NA
v_gene: TRBV10-3
d_gene: TRBD1
CDR3nt: TGTGCCATCAGTGAGTCTATGGACAGGGTGGCCAAAAATGAGCAGTTCTTC
CDR3aa: CAISESMDRVAKNEQFF

j_gene: TRBJ1-1
abundance: NA
v_gene: TRBV2
d_gene: TRBD1
CDR3nt: TGTGCCAGCGGGAAGGACAGGGGGGTGAACACTGAAGCTTTCTTT
CDR3aa: CASGKDRGVNTEAFF

j_gene: TRBJ2-3
abundance: NA
v_gene: TRBV10-1
d_gene: TRBD2
CDR3nt: TGCGCCAGCGGTACCGGGACTAGCCCCACAGATACGCAGTATTTT
CDR3aa: CASGTGTSPTDTQYF

j_gene: TRBJ2-3
abundance: once
v_gene: TRBV10-3
d_gene: TRBD2
CDR3nt: TGTGCCATCAGTGAGGGAACTAGCGCTGGCGATACGCAGTATTTT
CDR3aa: CAISEGTSAGDTQYF

j_gene: TRBJ2-1
abundance: NA
v_gene: TRBV7-3
d_gene: TRBD2
CDR3nt: TGTGCCAGCAGCTTAAGTGCGGGAGCCCTGTTCTTC
CDR3aa: CASSLSAGALFF

j_gene: TRBJ2-1
abundance: NA
v_gene: TRBV7-2
d_gene: NA
CDR3nt: TGTGCCAGCAGCTTAGCAGCAGGGGGACTCTACAATGAGCAGTTCTTC
CDR3aa: CASSLAAGGLYNEQFF

j_gene: TRBJ2-3
abundance: NA
v_gene: TRBV9
d_gene: TRBD2
CDR3nt: TGTGCCAGCAGCCCCCGGGCTAGCGGGAGGTCGGTGGTGAGCACAGATACGCAGTATTTT
CDR3aa: CASSPRASGRSVVSTDTQYF

j_gene: TRBJ2-7
abundance: NA
v_gene: TRBV9
d_gene: NA
CDR3nt: TGTGCCAGCAGCGTAGTCCTCGATACACGAGACTCGCACTACGAGCAGTACTTC
CDR3aa: CASSVVLDTRDSHYEQYF

j_gene: TRBJ1-4
abundance: NA
v_gene: TRBV5-1
d_gene: TRBD1
CDR3nt: TGCGCCAGCAGCCCCGTATACAGGGGAACTAATGAAAAACTGTTTTTT
CDR3aa: CASSPVYRGTNEKLFF